The 23 T cell receptor beta chains presented below share a single source sample, sequenced in a study of T-cell reconstitution after alpha-beta-depleted transplantation in children. Unique molecular identifiers were incorporated during preparation of the TCRbeta library. TCRdb re-analysed the PCR reads in MiXCR, keeping a single row per CDR3 protein. The repertoire includes 750,000 to 950,000 distinct CDR3 sequences, under 20% of them detected once, and 5% sits in the top ten. Specimen: PBMCs, mostly from graft donor cells, collected 360 days after TCRalphabeta/CD19-depleted stem cell transplant. These receptors were obtained from a male patient between 10 and 17 years old who had a stem cell transplant for acute lymphoblastic leukemia, so the T cells may come from the graft donor.

This clonotype was observed a handful of times. The chain employs TRBV4-1 and TRBJ1-3, with 7 bases fitting TRBD1. Germline loops: CDR1 MGHRA, CDR2 YSYEKL. This CDR3 comprises 16 residues. J gave up 3 bases and V 0 bases, and 5 bases lay outside the gene matches. The CDR3 DNA sequence: TGCGCCAGCAGCCAAGACCGGCAGGGGGTTGGAAACACCATATATTTT. This codes for CASSQDRQGVGNTIYF.

This clonotype has ten or more counts. V usage is TRBV12-3 or TRBV12-4 and J usage is TRBJ1-2, with D tentatively TRBD1 (6 bases). This CDR3 has 12 residues. Trimming cost V 6 bases and J 4 bases, with 9 bases left between them. The chain's CDR3 is CASSGQTYGYTF. The CDR3 bases are TGTGCCAGCAGCGGACAGACCTATGGCTACACCTTC.

Ten or more counts support this clonotype. For the CDR3, the DNA is TGTGCCAGTAGTATATATGGTGAGCAGTTCTTC. The encoded protein is CASSIYGEQFF. The V and J genes are TRBV19 and TRBJ2-1, with no clear D. CDR3 length: 11 amino acids. The germline gives CDR1 LNHDA, CDR2 SQIVND (reference sequence). Trimming removed 2 bases from V and 9 bases from J, with 5 bases in between. Together with reference TRBV19 and TRBJ2-1, the CDR3 gives the full variable domain: DGGITQSPKYLFRKEGQNVTLSCEQNLNHDAMYWYRQDPGQGLRLIYYSQIVNDFQKGDIAEGYSVSREKKESFPLTVTSAQKNPTAFYLCASSIYGEQFFGPGTRLTVL.

The chain combines TRBV19 with TRBJ2-1; TRBD2 matches at 8 bases. The germline gives CDR1 LNHDA, CDR2 SQIVND (reference sequence). J lost 7 bases, V lost 4 bases, and 9 bases had no gene match. This CDR3 spans 15 amino acids. The CDR3 bases are TGTGCCAGTAGTACAGCCGGGACTAGATGGAATGAGCAGTTCTTC. The encoded protein is CASSTAGTRWNEQFF.

The V and J genes are TRBV29-1 and TRBJ2-5, with 10 bases that match TRBD2. Germline CDR1 is SQVTM and CDR2 is ANQGSEA. The CDR3 totals 16 residues. V was clipped by 3 bases and J by 5 bases; unmatched bases: 12. The CDR3, as DNA: TGCAGCGTTGAGGAATGGGTAGCGGGAGGTCGGGAGACCCAGTACTTC. Residues: CSVEEWVAGGRETQYF.

This clonotype has only a few counts. The chain combines TRBV7-3 with TRBJ2-1; D ambiguous. The CDR3 extends over 13 amino acids. The V and J ends lost 8 bases and 7 bases respectively, with 15 bases between them. Germline V CDR1 and CDR2: SGHTA, FQGTGA. The CDR3 DNA follows: TGTGCCAGCGGCTCGGAACGCTTAAATGAGCAGTTCTTC. Residues: CASGSERLNEQFF.

This clonotype occurred a few times. The chain joins TRBV29-1 to TRBJ1-4; D remains ambiguous. This CDR3 comprises 13 residues. The germline CDR1 and CDR2 sequences are SQVTM and ANQGSEA. The V and J ends lost 4 bases and 8 bases respectively, with 14 bases between them. The CDR3 is CSVVDGLEEKLFF. CDR3 bases: TGCAGCGTTGTGGACGGGTTGGAGGAAAAACTGTTTTTT.

The chain links TRBV29-1 to TRBJ1-1, with D unclear. The V gene lost 4 bases and the J gene lost 8 bases, with 11 bases spanning the gap. The CDR3 runs 11 residues. Germline CDR1 and CDR2: SQVTM and ANQGSEA. The CDR3 protein is CSVAGSTEAFF. CDR3 coding DNA: TGCAGCGTTGCGGGCAGCACCGAAGCTTTCTTT.

This chain connects TRBV5-6 to TRBJ2-3, with a tentative D call TRBD1 (5 bases). Per the germline V gene, CDR1 is SGHDT and CDR2 is YYEEEE. The CDR3 contains 20 residues. V lost 5 bases, J lost 1 base, and 29 bases lay in between. The CDR3 DNA follows: TGTGCCAGCAGTCTGGATTGGGGCGCCTGGGAACCCGGCGGCACAGATACGCAGTATTTT. This encodes CASSLDWGAWEPGGTDTQYF.

This clonotype was detected many times. This chain joins TRBV11-2 and TRBJ2-1; TRBD2 matches at 14 bases. Trimming cost V 3 bases and J 8 bases; bases outside gene matches: 3. This CDR3 contains 15 residues. The V gene's germline CDR1 is SGHAT and CDR2 FQNNGV. CDR3 DNA sequence: TGTGCCAGCAGCTTGCTGGGACTAGCGGGAGATGAGCAGTTCTTC. This translates into CASSLLGLAGDEQFF. Looking up the rest from reference TRBV11-2 and TRBJ2-1 gives the full variable domain: EAGVAQSPRYKIIEKRQSVAFWCNPISGHATLYWYQQILGQGPKLLIQFQNNGVVDDSQLPKDRFSAERLKGVDSTLKIQPAKLEDSAVYLCASSLLGLAGDEQFFGPGTRLTVL.

V is TRBV20-1 and J is TRBJ2-7; tentative D call: TRBD2 (5 bases). V lost 2 bases, J lost 4 bases, and 21 bases lay in between. CDR1 is DFQATT and CDR2 is SNEGSKA in the germline V gene (reference sequence). CDR3 length: 16 residues. The CDR3 is CSARPSVGRWTYEQYF. The CDR3 DNA follows: TGCAGTGCTAGACCTTCGGTGGGCAGGTGGACTTACGAGCAGTACTTC.

This clonotype was observed a few times. The chain carries TRBV5-1 and TRBJ2-1; TRBD2 aligns across 14 bases. This CDR3 has 17 residues. Per the germline V gene, CDR1 is SGHRS and CDR2 is YFSETQ. The V segment lost 0 bases and the J segment 6 bases; nucleotides outside the gene matches: 5. The CDR3 bases are TGCGCCAGCAGCTTGGTGGGACTAGCGGGAGTTGGCAATGAGCAGTTCTTC. Translated, it gives CASSLVGLAGVGNEQFF.

This clonotype was recorded many times. The chain couples TRBV28 to TRBJ1-2; 10 bases align to TRBD1. V shed 8 bases and J 6 bases; nucleotides not matched to a gene: 6. The CDR3 is 13 amino acids. Germline lookup yields CDR1 MDHEN and CDR2 SYDVKM. CDR3 loop: CASRDRGVHGYTF. CDR3 nucleotides: TGTGCCAGCCGGGACAGGGGAGTACATGGCTACACCTTC.

The CDR3 DNA is TGCAGCGTTGAGTTTTACTCCGAGCAGTACTTC. The encoded protein is CSVEFYSEQYF. The chain carries TRBV29-1 and TRBJ2-7; D unclear. CDR3 length: 11 residues. The germline gives CDR1 SQVTM, CDR2 ANQGSEA. Trimming pared 3 bases from V and 6 bases from J, leaving 9 bases between.

This clonotype has more than one count but fewer than ten. The chain joins TRBV2 to TRBJ2-7, with TRBD2 matching 8 bases. The CDR3 has 13 amino acids. With 9 bases clipped from V and 6 bases from J, the junction kept 10 bases outside the gene matches. CDR1 and CDR2 (germline): SNHLY, FYNNEI. CDR3 loop: CARGLAGGVEQYF. DNA for the CDR3: TGTGCCAGGGGACTTGCGGGAGGAGTCGAGCAGTACTTC.

This clonotype was detected many times. The genes are TRBV7-9 and TRBJ1-1; weak D call: TRBD1 (5 bases). The CDR3 is made up of 13 amino acids. CDR1 is SEHNR and CDR2 is FQNEAQ in the germline V gene (reference sequence). The V end was cut by 4 bases, the J end by 1 base, with 7 bases between. This CDR3 reads CASSYTGNTEAFF. DNA of the CDR3: TGTGCCAGCAGCTATACAGGGAACACTGAAGCTTTCTTT.

This CDR3 reads CAWSGWDSGLYGYTF. The CDR3 bases are TGTGCCTGGAGTGGCTGGGACAGCGGGCTATATGGCTACACCTTC. This chain links TRBV30 with TRBJ1-2; 7 bases line up with TRBD1. J gave up 5 bases and V 1 base, and 10 bases lay outside the gene matches. From germline, CDR1 is GTSNPN and CDR2 SVGIG (reference sequence). This CDR3 is 15 amino acids long.

This clonotype has more than one count but fewer than ten. The chain carries TRBV12-3 or TRBV12-4 and TRBJ1-4, with D hard to call. The V gene lost 4 bases and the J gene lost 4 bases, with 16 bases spanning the gap. The CDR3 length is 16 residues. DNA of the CDR3: TGTGCCAGCAGTTCTCCCCGGGGAAGAGTTAATGAAAAACTGTTTTTT. Protein sequence: CASSSPRGRVNEKLFF.

In this sample, this clonotype turned up a few times. The rearrangement links TRBV11-3 to TRBJ2-2, with D perhaps matching TRBD1 or TRBD2 (7 bases each). The V gene lost 1 base and the J gene lost 6 bases, with 36 bases spanning the gap. The CDR3 has 23 residues. The V gene's germline CDR1 is SGHNT and CDR2 YENEEA. The CDR3 protein is CASSLGGLWGQPDWVAGSGELFF. In DNA form, the CDR3 reads TGTGCCAGCAGCTTAGGAGGGCTGTGGGGACAGCCGGACTGGGTAGCGGGTTCCGGGGAGCTGTTTTTT. The full variable domain, in which reference TRBV11-3 and TRBJ2-2 provide the parts outside the CDR3, is EAGVVQSPRYKIIEKKQPVAFWCNPISGHNTLYWYLQNLGQGPELLIRYENEEAVDDSQLPKDRFSAERLKGVDSTLKIQPAELGDSAVYLCASSLGGLWGQPDWVAGSGELFFGEGSRLTVL.

This clonotype has just a few counts. The junction departs from germline at one end; a sequencing error may be responsible. This chain joins TRBV4-1 and TRBJ2-7; 7 bases match TRBD2. This CDR3 comprises 15 residues. Germline CDR1 and CDR2: MGHRA and YSYEKL. DNA for the CDR3: TGCGCCAGCAGCCAAGTCGTAGGAGGGGCGGGGGAGCGGTACTTC. This codes for CASSQVVGGAGERYF.

The gene calls are TRBV30 and TRBJ2-4, with D unresolved. This CDR3 comprises 13 residues. Trimming cost V 0 bases and J 0 bases, with 3 bases left between them. The germline CDR1 and CDR2 sequences are GTSNPN and SVGIG (reference sequence). The CDR3 protein is CAWSVIAKNIQYF. CDR3 nucleotide sequence: TGTGCCTGGAGTGTAATAGCCAAAAACATTCAGTACTTC.

This clonotype appeared a few times. The rearrangement joins TRBV5-6 to TRBJ2-7; D possibly matches TRBD1 or TRBD2 (5 bases each). The CDR3 is made up of 15 amino acids. V lost 4 bases and J 2 bases, leaving 16 bases between the germline ends. CDR1 and CDR2 (germline): SGHDT, YYEEEE. In DNA form, the CDR3 reads TGTGCCAGCAGCCCCGAGGGGCAGGCGGCCTACGAGCAGTACTTC. It codes for CASSPEGQAAYEQYF.

The chain has TRBV15 and TRBJ2-7; D remains ambiguous. The CDR3 contains 14 residues. Trimming stripped 0 bases from V and 0 bases from J, with 6 bases between. From germline, CDR1 is LNHNV and CDR2 YYDKDF (reference sequence). Here the CDR3 DNA reads TGTGCCACCAGCAGAGAGGACCTCTCCTACGAGCAGTACTTC. Amino acid sequence: CATSREDLSYEQYF.